The clone carrying this T cell receptor (beta chain) is medium-sized in the sample. Its cognate antigen is unknown. Time point: sample taken at primary tumor resection. Unsorted whole RNA from tumor, nontumor lung or frozen PBMC underwent sequencing. The donors comprised approximately 75 untreated early-stage non-small cell lung cancer patients. The library protocol tagged each TCR cDNA with a unique molecular identifier. TCRdb redid the calling of the 5' RACE reads with MiXCR, one entry per CDR3 protein. There are some 7,300 distinct CDR3 sequences in the sample; under 25% occur only once, and around 20% lies in the top ten. This sample is drawn from a study of spatial heterogeneity in lung cancer. Background on the study: Detected beta-chain sequences consistently exceeded alpha-chain sequences. Study results and caveats: Ubiquitous, expanded tumor-derived TCRs were more frequently observed in blood at resection than at follow-up.

Germline lookup yields CDR1 SGHRS and CDR2 YFSETQ. CDR3 length: 16 residues. V was pared by 4 bases and J by 1 base, with 6 bases of the junction left unmatched. The chain employs TRBV5-1 and TRBJ2-1; 9 bases line up with TRBD1. This specimen was PBMCs, taken at surgery. This receptor was identified in a female donor with early-stage non-small cell lung cancer. DNA for the CDR3: TGCGCCAGCAGCAGCGCCGGGACAGGGTCCTACAATGAGCAGTTCTTC. Protein product: CASSSAGTGSYNEQFF. Full variable domain (rest looked up from reference TRBV5-1 and TRBJ2-1): KAGVTQTPRYLIKTRGQQVTLSCSPISGHRSVSWYQQTPGQGLQFLFEYFSETQRNKGNFPGRFSGRQFSNSRSEMNVSTLELGDSALYLCASSSAGTGSYNEQFFGPGTRLTVL.